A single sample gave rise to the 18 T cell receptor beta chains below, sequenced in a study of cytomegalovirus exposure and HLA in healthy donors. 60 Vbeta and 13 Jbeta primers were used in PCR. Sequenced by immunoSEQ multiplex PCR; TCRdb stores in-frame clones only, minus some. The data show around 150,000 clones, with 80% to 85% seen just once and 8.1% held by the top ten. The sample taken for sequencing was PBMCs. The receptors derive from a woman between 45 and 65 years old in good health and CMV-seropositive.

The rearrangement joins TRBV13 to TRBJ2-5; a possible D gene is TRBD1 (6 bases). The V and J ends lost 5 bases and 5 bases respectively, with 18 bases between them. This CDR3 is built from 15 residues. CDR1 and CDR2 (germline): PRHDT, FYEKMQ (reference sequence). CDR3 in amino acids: CASSRGAGAGETQYF. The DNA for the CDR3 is TGTGCCAGCAGCCGCGGCGCAGGGGCTGGCGAGACCCAGTACTTC.

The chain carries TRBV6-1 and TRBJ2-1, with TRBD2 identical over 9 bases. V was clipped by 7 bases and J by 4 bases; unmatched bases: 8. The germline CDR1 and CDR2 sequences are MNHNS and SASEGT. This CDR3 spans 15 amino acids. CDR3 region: CASTASGTQYNEQFF. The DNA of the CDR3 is TGTGCCAGCACGGCTAGCGGGACACAGTACAATGAGCAGTTCTTC.

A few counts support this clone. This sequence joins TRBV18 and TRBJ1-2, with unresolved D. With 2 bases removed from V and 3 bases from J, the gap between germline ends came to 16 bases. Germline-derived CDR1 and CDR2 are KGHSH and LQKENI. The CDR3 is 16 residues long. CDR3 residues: CASSPRAGISYYGYTF. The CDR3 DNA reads TGTGCCAGCTCACCAAGGGCGGGGATTTCTTACTATGGCTACACCTTC.

In DNA, the CDR3 is TGTGCCAGCGCCCCCAGGGCCACTGGCCAGTTCTTC. This sequence encodes CASAPRATGQFF. This chain uses TRBV6-6 with TRBJ2-1, with a possible D match to TRBD1 (5 bases). The germline CDR1 and CDR2 sequences are MNHNY and SVGAGI (reference sequence). The CDR3 extends over 12 amino acids. Between the trimmed V and J ends, which lost 8 bases and 13 bases, there was a span of 18 bases.

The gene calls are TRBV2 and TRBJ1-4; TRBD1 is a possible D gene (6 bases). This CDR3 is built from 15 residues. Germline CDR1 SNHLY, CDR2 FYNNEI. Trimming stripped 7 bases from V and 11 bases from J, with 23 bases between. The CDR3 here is CASIKGGVGAEKLFF. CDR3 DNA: TGTGCCAGCATTAAGGGGGGGGTCGGGGCAGAGAAACTGTTTTTT.

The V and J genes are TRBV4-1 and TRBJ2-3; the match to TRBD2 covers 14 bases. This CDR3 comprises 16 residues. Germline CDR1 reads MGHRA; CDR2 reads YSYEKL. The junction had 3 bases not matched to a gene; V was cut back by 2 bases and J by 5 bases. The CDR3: CASSQRLAGGVDTQYF. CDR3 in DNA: TGCGCCAGCAGCCAAAGACTAGCGGGAGGGGTAGATACGCAGTATTTT.

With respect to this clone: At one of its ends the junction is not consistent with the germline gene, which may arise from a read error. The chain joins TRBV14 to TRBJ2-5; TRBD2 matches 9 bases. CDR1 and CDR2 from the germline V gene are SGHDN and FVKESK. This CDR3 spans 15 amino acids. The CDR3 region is CASSQEETSGETRYF. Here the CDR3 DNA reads TGTGCCAGCAGCCAAGAGGAGACTAGCGGAGAGACCCGGTACTTC. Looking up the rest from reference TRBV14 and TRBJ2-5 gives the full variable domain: EAGVTQFPSHSVIEKGQTVTLRCDPISGHDNLYWYRRVMGKEIKFLLHFVKESKQDESGMPNNRFLAERTGGTYSTLKVQPAELEDSGVYFCASSQEETSGETRYFGPGTRLLVL.

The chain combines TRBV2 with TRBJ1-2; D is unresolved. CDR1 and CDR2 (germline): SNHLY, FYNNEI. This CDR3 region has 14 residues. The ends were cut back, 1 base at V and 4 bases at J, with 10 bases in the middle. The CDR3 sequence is CASSEGPRIYGYTF. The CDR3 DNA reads TGTGCCAGCAGTGAAGGGCCCCGCATCTATGGCTACACCTTC.

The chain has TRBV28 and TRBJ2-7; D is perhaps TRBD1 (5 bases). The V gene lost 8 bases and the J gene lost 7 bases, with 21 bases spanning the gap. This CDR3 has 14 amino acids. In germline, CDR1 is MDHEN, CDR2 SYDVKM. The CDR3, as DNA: TGTGCCAGCCGGAATCCTGGGGCAGGTCAGGAGCAGTACTTC. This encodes CASRNPGAGQEQYF.

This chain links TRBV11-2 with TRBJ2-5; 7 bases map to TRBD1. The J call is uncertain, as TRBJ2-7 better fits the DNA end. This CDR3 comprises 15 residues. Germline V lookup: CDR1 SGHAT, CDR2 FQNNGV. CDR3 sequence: CASSILDREGYEQYF. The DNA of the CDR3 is TGTGCCAGCAGCATCCTAGACAGGGAAGGGTACGAGCAGTACTTC.

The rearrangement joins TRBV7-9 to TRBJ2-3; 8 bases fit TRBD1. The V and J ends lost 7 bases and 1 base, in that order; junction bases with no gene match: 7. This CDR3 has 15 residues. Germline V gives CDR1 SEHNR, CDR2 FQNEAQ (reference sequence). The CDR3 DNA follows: TGTGCCAGCAACCGACAGGGGCGAGGCACAGATACGCAGTATTTT. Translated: CASNRQGRGTDTQYF. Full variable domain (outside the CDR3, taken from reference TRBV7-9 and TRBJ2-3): DTGVSQNPRHKITKRGQNVTFRCDPISEHNRLYWYRQTLGQGPEFLTYFQNEAQLEKSRLLSDRFSAERPKGSFSTLEIQRTEQGDSAMYLCASNRQGRGTDTQYFGPGTRLTVL.

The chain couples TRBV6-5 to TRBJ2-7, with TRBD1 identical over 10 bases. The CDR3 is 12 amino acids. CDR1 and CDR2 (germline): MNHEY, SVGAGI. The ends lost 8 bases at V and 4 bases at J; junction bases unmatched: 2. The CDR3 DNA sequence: TGTGCCAGCCGGACAGGGGGATACGAGCAGTACTTC. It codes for CASRTGGYEQYF.

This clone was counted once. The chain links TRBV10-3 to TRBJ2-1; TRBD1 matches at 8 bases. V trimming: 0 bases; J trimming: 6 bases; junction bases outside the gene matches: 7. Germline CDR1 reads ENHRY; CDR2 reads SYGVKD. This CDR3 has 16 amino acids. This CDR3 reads CAISESQGAPVNEQFF. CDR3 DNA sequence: TGTGCCATCAGTGAGTCCCAGGGGGCGCCGGTCAATGAGCAGTTCTTC.

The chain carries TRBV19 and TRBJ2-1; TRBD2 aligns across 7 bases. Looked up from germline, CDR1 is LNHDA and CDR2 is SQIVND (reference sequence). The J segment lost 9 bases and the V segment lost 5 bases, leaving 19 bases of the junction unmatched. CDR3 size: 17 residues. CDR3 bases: TGTGCCAGTAGTTACCGCGCAGCTAGCGGCACCAATTTTGAGCAGTTCTTC. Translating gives CASSYRAASGTNFEQFF.

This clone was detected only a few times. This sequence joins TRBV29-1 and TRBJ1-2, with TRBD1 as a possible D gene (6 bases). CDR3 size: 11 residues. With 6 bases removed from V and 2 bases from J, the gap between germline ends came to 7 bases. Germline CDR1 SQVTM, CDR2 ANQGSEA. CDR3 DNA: TGCAGCGTAGACAGGAACTATGGCTACACCTTC. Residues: CSVDRNYGYTF.

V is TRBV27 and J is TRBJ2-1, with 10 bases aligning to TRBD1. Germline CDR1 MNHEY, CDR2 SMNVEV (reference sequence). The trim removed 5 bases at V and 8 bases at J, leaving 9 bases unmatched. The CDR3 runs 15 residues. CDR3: CASSARDRGRHEQFF. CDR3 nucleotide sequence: TGTGCCAGCAGTGCCCGGGACAGGGGTCGGCATGAGCAGTTCTTC.

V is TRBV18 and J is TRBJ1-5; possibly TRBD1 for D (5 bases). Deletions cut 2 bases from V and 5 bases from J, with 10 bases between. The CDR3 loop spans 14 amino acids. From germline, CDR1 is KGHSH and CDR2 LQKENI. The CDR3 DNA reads TGTGCCAGCTCACCAGGGGGGAAGGATCAGCCCCAGCATTTT. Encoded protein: CASSPGGKDQPQHF.

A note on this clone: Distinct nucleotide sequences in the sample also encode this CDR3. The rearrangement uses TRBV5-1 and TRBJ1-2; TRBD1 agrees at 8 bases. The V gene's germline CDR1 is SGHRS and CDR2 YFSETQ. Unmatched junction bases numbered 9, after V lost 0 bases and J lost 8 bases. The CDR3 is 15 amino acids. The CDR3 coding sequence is TGCGCCAGCAGCTTGGCCGGACAGGGTGCGGACGGCTACACCTTC. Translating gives CASSLAGQGADGYTF. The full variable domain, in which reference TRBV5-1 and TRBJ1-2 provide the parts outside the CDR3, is KAGVTQTPRYLIKTRGQQVTLSCSPISGHRSVSWYQQTPGQGLQFLFEYFSETQRNKGNFPGRFSGRQFSNSRSEMNVSTLELGDSALYLCASSLAGQGADGYTFGSGTRLTVV.